The 26 T cell receptor beta chains below were found in one sample sequenced in a study of early T cells in non-severe SARS-CoV-2 infection. Each CDR3 protein gets one entry after TCRdb re-called the 5' RACE reads with MiXCR. The table lists roughly 63,000 distinct CDR3 sequences, about an eighth of them singletons. The sequenced material came from whole blood. These receptors were obtained from an adult who was a healthcare worker with PCR-confirmed SARS-CoV-2 infection or an uninfected control (not recorded which).

In the case of this clonotype: A much larger clonotype is one base distant, so this may be a read error. The chain is built from TRBV6-2 or TRBV6-3 and TRBJ1-6, with D uncertain. The CDR3 has 17 residues. V was trimmed by 7 bases and J by 7 bases, leaving 23 bases between them. Germline CDR1 MNHEY, CDR2 SVGEGT. The CDR3 spells CASTFMASVEWNSPLHF. CDR3 coding DNA: TGTGCCAGCACATTTATGGCCTCCGTGGAATGGAATTCACCCCTCCACTTT.

In this sample, this clonotype turned up a few times. The chain links TRBV3-1 to TRBJ1-1; D gene unclear. This CDR3 has 12 amino acids. Trimming removed 5 bases from V and 1 base from J, with 5 bases in between. CDR1 is LGHDT and CDR2 is YNNKEL in the germline V gene (reference sequence). The CDR3 DNA follows: TGTGCCAGCAGCAGAGAGAACACTGAAGCTTTCTTT. It specifies CASSRENTEAFF. Together with reference TRBV3-1 and TRBJ1-1, the CDR3 gives the full variable domain: DTAVSQTPKYLVTQMGNDKSIKCEQNLGHDTMYWYKQDSKKFLKIMFSYNNKELIINETVPNRFSPKSPDKAHLNLHINSLELGDSAVYFCASSRENTEAFFGQGTRLTVV.

This clonotype was seen a handful of times. In nucleotides, the CDR3 is TGTGCCAGCAGTTACCGGACAGGGATGAATGAGCAGTTCTTC. Its translation: CASSYRTGMNEQFF. The chain couples TRBV6-6 to TRBJ2-1, with TRBD1 matching over 8 bases. Germline CDR1 reads MNHNY; CDR2 reads SVGAGI (reference sequence). This CDR3 is built from 14 residues. Trimming removed 2 bases from V and 7 bases from J; junction bases left unmatched: 4.

This clonotype occurred a few times. The rearrangement links TRBV19 to TRBJ2-5; D is tentatively TRBD1 or TRBD2 (5 bases each). The CDR3 has 14 residues. The V and J ends lost 3 bases and 2 bases respectively, with 10 bases between them. Germline V lookup: CDR1 LNHDA, CDR2 SQIVND (reference sequence). DNA of the CDR3: TGTGCCAGTAGTATTGGGGGAATACAAGAGACCCAGTACTTC. This gives the protein CASSIGGIQETQYF. Filled out from reference TRBV19 and TRBJ2-5, the complete variable domain reads DGGITQSPKYLFRKEGQNVTLSCEQNLNHDAMYWYRQDPGQGLRLIYYSQIVNDFQKGDIAEGYSVSREKKESFPLTVTSAQKNPTAFYLCASSIGGIQETQYFGPGTRLLVL.

Ten or more counts support this clonotype. This sequence joins TRBV7-9 and TRBJ1-1, with a weak D call TRBD1 (6 bases). V lost 8 bases and J lost 5, with 21 bases in between. The CDR3 length is 15 residues. Germline V gene lookup returns CDR1 SEHNR and CDR2 FQNEAQ (reference sequence). The CDR3 DNA follows: TGTGCCAGCGGACCCCCGGGACAAGGGATGACTGAAGCTTTCTTT. Its translation is CASGPPGQGMTEAFF.

This clonotype has a handful of counts. This chain links TRBV29-1 with TRBJ1-1, with D tentatively TRBD1 (6 bases). The length of the CDR3 is 12 residues. The germline V and J ends were trimmed by 6 bases and 1 base, with 9 bases remaining between them. Germline V gene sequence: CDR1 SQVTM, CDR2 ANQGSEA. The CDR3 protein is CSVDRRNTEAFF. CDR3 nucleotides: TGCAGCGTCGACAGGAGGAACACTGAAGCTTTCTTT.

In its sample, this clonotype was seen many times. The CDR3 DNA sequence: TGTGCCAGCAGCAATAAACAGGGGGCGGGCACAGATACGCAGTATTTT. As protein: CASSNKQGAGTDTQYF. The V gene is TRBV5-4, the J gene TRBJ2-3; the match to TRBD1 covers 9 bases. The germline V gene encodes CDR1 SGHNT and CDR2 YYREEE (reference sequence). CDR3 length: 16 amino acids. V lost 4 bases, J lost 1 base, and 7 bases stayed unmatched.

This clonotype occurred many times. The rearrangement joins TRBV6-1 to TRBJ2-7; D remains ambiguous. The CDR3 runs to 13 residues. Germline CDR1 MNHNS, CDR2 SASEGT. V lost 6 bases and J lost 0, with 9 bases in between. The CDR3 loop is CASRRTSSYEQYF. CDR3 sequence (DNA): TGTGCCAGCAGGAGGACGTCCTCCTACGAGCAGTACTTC.

The rearrangement uses TRBV7-9 and TRBJ2-1; the D is unclear. The germline V and J ends were trimmed by 3 bases and 7 bases, with 19 bases remaining between them. Germline V gene sequence: CDR1 SEHNR, CDR2 FQNEAQ (reference sequence). The CDR3 spans 16 residues. CDR3: CASSFNGLRRMNEQFF. The CDR3 DNA reads as TGTGCCAGCAGCTTTAATGGCCTCCGAAGGATGAATGAGCAGTTCTTC.

This rearrangement joins TRBV14 to TRBJ1-6; possible D gene TRBD1, 6 bases. Trimming shortened V by 4 bases and J by 10 bases, and 8 bases separated the two germline ends. Germline CDR1 SGHDN, CDR2 FVKESK. This CDR3 has 12 amino acids. DNA of the CDR3: TGTGCCAGCAGCCGACAGGCATCACCCCTCCACTTT. Its translation is CASSRQASPLHF. Using reference TRBV14 and TRBJ1-6 for the parts outside the CDR3, the full variable domain is EAGVTQFPSHSVIEKGQTVTLRCDPISGHDNLYWYRRVMGKEIKFLLHFVKESKQDESGMPNNRFLAERTGGTYSTLKVQPAELEDSGVYFCASSRQASPLHFGNGTRLTVT.

The chain employs TRBV2 and TRBJ2-5; D not resolved. CDR1 and CDR2 from the germline V gene are SNHLY and FYNNEI. CDR3 length equals 12 residues. The germline V and J ends were trimmed by 6 bases and 1 base, with 6 bases remaining between them. CDR3 amino acids: CASRGFQETQYF. In DNA form, the CDR3 reads TGTGCCAGCAGGGGATTCCAAGAGACCCAGTACTTC.

The rearrangement joins TRBV19 to TRBJ2-7; D gene ambiguous. Germline assignment: CDR1 LNHDA and CDR2 SQIVND (reference sequence). V was shortened by 1 base and J by 0 bases, with 7 bases between the two germline ends. The CDR3 totals 14 residues. The CDR3 loop reads CASSIGRNSYEQYF. The CDR3 nucleotides read TGTGCCAGTAGTATAGGCAGGAACTCCTACGAGCAGTACTTC.

In this sample, this clonotype turned up many times. This chain links TRBV20-1 with TRBJ2-5; 10 bases map to TRBD1. Germline CDR1 reads DFQATT; CDR2 reads SNEGSKA (reference sequence). CDR3 length: 16 amino acids. The J segment lost 4 bases and the V segment lost 5 bases, leaving 13 bases of the junction unmatched. CDR3 coding DNA: TGCAGTGCTTTCAAACCCGGGACAGGGGCAGGAGAGACCCAGTACTTC. Translation gives CSAFKPGTGAGETQYF.

This clonotype was counted only a few times. The chain recombines TRBV5-1 with TRBJ1-1; D uncertain. Germline loops: CDR1 SGHRS, CDR2 YFSETQ. Trimming removed 1 base at V and 3 bases at J, with 7 bases between. This CDR3 spans 13 amino acids. The CDR3 sequence is CASSLSGYTEAFF. CDR3 bases: TGCGCCAGCAGCTTGAGTGGTTACACTGAAGCTTTCTTT.

This chain links TRBV6-2 or TRBV6-3 with TRBJ2-2; the D is unclear. V lost 6 bases and J lost 9, with 8 bases in between. From germline, CDR1 is MNHEY and CDR2 SVGEGT. The CDR3 spans 11 residues. The CDR3 here is CASSRTRELFF. The CDR3 DNA is TGTGCCAGCAGCCGTACCCGGGAGCTGTTTTTT.

This clonotype was recorded many times. The rearrangement joins TRBV4-1 to TRBJ2-1; TRBD1 agrees at 7 bases. Unmatched junction bases numbered 6, after V lost 0 bases and J lost 7 bases. CDR3 length: 15 residues. Germline V gene lookup returns CDR1 MGHRA and CDR2 YSYEKL. The CDR3 DNA reads as TGCGCCAGCAGCCAAGACGGACAGGTCCGAAATGAGCAGTTCTTC. It is translated as CASSQDGQVRNEQFF.

The gene calls are TRBV10-3 and TRBJ2-3; 7 nucleotides align to TRBD2. V lost 6 bases, J lost 2 bases, and 5 bases stayed unmatched. The CDR3 totals 14 residues. Germline V gene lookup returns CDR1 ENHRY and CDR2 SYGVKD. The CDR3 spells CAIRGAGSTDTQYF. CDR3 coding DNA: TGTGCCATCAGGGGAGCGGGGTCCACAGATACGCAGTATTTT.

This clonotype showed up many times. This rearrangement joins TRBV18 to TRBJ1-2; TRBD1 is a possible D gene (5 bases). There are 15 residues in the CDR3. V was pared by 3 bases and J by 3 bases, with 14 bases between. Germline V CDR1 and CDR2: KGHSH, LQKENI. The CDR3 region has the DNA TGTGCCAGCTCACCGTCACAGGTTGAAGACTATGGCTACACCTTC. Encoded protein: CASSPSQVEDYGYTF.

There are a few counts of this clonotype. The CDR3 region is CASSLRRGEQFF. CDR3 DNA sequence: TGTGCCAGCAGCTTACGGCGGGGTGAGCAGTTCTTC. The J gene is TRBJ2-1, the V gene TRBV7-9; a possible D gene is TRBD2 (6 bases). The CDR3 is 12 residues long. V lost 2 bases and J lost 9, with 8 bases in between. In germline, CDR1 is SEHNR, CDR2 FQNEAQ (reference sequence).

This clonotype was detected many times. The rearrangement joins TRBV4-1 to TRBJ1-2; D not resolved. Trimming took 0 bases from V and 2 from J, leaving 10 bases between them. In germline, CDR1 is MGHRA, CDR2 YSYEKL. This CDR3 has 15 amino acids. This chain's CDR3 is CASSQDPIGNYGYTF. The CDR3 region has the DNA TGCGCCAGCAGCCAAGATCCCATAGGAAACTATGGCTACACCTTC.

There are many counts of this clonotype. J is TRBJ2-3 and V is TRBV11-1, with D unclear. Trimming stripped 1 base from V and 6 bases from J, with 14 bases between. CDR1 and CDR2 (germline): SGHAT, FQDESV (reference sequence). This CDR3 contains 15 residues. The CDR3 region is CASSLGFGDLDTQYF. The CDR3 DNA is TGTGCCAGCAGCTTAGGTTTTGGCGATTTGGATACGCAGTATTTT.

This clonotype was seen a few times. J is TRBJ1-2 and V is TRBV3-1; D not certain. There are 14 residues in the CDR3. The germline gives CDR1 LGHDT, CDR2 YNNKEL (reference sequence). V lost 2 bases and J lost 0, with 7 bases in between. Here the CDR3 DNA reads TGTGCCAGCAGCCAATCCGACCCTAACTATGGCTACACCTTC. Amino acids: CASSQSDPNYGYTF. Supplemented by reference TRBV3-1 and TRBJ1-2, the full variable domain reads DTAVSQTPKYLVTQMGNDKSIKCEQNLGHDTMYWYKQDSKKFLKIMFSYNNKELIINETVPNRFSPKSPDKAHLNLHINSLELGDSAVYFCASSQSDPNYGYTFGSGTRLTVV.

This clonotype was counted at least ten times. V is TRBV6-5 and J is TRBJ2-2; TRBD1 aligns across 7 bases. The CDR3 totals 16 residues. Germline loops: CDR1 MNHEY, CDR2 SVGAGI. Unmatched junction bases numbered 14, after V lost 6 bases and J lost 7 bases. The CDR3: CASSADRDPFIGELFF. The CDR3 coding sequence is TGTGCCAGCAGCGCCGACAGGGACCCTTTCATCGGGGAGCTGTTTTTT.

This clonotype was picked up many times. One junction end disagrees with the germline gene, perhaps due to a read error. V gene TRBV4-2 combines with J gene TRBJ2-3; no reliable D call. The length of the CDR3 is 13 residues. The germline V gene has CDR1 LGHNA and CDR2 YNFKEQ. CDR3 DNA: TGTGCCAGCAGCAACCCAGGCACGGATACGCAGTATTTT. Its translation: CASSNPGTDTQYF.

This clonotype was seen a handful of times. The gene calls are TRBV12-3 or TRBV12-4 and TRBJ1-5; weak D call: TRBD1 (6 bases). Trimming shortened V by 6 bases and J by 3 bases, and 12 bases separated the two germline ends. The CDR3 is 14 residues long. The CDR3 nucleotides read TGTGCCAGCAGCCCGGACAGTAACAATCAGCCCCAGCATTTT. It translates to CASSPDSNNQPQHF.

The chain combines TRBV5-1 with TRBJ1-4; TRBD1 agrees at 7 bases. CDR3 length: 13 residues. Trimming took 2 bases from V and 7 from J; bases not matched to a gene: 2. Per germline, CDR1 SGHRS and CDR2 YFSETQ. CDR3 coding DNA: TGCGCCAGCAGCTTCAGGGGGACTGAAAAACTGTTTTTT. Amino acid sequence: CASSFRGTEKLFF.